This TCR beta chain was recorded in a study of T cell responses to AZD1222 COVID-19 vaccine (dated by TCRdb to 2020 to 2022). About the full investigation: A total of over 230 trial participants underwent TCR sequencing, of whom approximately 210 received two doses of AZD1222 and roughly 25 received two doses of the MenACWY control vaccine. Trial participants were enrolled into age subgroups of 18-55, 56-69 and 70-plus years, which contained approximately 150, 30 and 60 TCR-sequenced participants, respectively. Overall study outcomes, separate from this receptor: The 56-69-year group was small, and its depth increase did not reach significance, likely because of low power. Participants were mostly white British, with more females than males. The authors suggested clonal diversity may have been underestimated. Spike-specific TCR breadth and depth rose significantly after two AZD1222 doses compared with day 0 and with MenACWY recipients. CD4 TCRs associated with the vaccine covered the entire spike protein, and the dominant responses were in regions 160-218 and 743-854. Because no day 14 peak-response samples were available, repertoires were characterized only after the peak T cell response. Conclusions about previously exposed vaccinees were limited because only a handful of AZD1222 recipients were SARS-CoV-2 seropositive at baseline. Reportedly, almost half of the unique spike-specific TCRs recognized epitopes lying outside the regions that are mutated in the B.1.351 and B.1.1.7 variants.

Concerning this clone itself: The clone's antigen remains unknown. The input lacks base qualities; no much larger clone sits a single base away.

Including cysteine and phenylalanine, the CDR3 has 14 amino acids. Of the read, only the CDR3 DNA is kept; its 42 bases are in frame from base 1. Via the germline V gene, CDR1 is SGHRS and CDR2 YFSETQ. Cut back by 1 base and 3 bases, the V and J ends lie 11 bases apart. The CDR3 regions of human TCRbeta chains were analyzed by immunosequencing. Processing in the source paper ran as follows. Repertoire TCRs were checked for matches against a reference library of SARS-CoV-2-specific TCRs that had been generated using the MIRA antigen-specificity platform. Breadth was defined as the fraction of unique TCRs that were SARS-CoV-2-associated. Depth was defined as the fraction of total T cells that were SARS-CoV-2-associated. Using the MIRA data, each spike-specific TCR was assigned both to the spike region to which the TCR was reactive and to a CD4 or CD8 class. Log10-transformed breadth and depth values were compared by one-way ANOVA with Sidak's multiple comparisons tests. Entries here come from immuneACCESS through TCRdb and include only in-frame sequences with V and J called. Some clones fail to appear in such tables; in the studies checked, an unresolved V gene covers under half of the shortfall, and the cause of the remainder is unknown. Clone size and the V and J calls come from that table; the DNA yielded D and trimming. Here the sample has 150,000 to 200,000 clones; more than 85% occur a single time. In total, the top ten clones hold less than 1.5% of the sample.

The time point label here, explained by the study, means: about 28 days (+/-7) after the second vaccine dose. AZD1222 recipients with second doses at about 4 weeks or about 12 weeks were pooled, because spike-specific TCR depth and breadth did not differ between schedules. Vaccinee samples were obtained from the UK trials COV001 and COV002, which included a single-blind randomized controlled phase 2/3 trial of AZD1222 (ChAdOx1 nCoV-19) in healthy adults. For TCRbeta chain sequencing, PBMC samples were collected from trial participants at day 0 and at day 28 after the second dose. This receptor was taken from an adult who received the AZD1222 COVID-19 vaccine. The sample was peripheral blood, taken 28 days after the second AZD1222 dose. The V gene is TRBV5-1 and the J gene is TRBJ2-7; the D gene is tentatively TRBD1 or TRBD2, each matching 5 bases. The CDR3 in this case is CASSLSSGGYEQYF. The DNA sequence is TGCGCCAGCAGCTTGAGTTCTGGGGGCTACGAGCAGTACTTC.